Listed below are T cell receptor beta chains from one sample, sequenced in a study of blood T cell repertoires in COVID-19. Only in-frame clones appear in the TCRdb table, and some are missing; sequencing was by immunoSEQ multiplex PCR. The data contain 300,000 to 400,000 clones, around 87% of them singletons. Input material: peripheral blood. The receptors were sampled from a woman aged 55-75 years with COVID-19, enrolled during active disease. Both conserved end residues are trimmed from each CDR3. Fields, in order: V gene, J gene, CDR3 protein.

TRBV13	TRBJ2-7	ASSLRQGVYEQY
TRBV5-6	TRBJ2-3	ASSLDLAGGGTQY
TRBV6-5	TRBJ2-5	ASTPWGQGQETQY
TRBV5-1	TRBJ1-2	ASSLGERAFGYT
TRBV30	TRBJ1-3	AWSRARTGTSGNTIY
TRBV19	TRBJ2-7	ASSPPSPGLNEQY
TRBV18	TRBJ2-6	ASSPWDRASGANVLT
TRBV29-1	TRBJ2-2	SGTPGGDYTGELF
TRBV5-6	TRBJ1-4	ASSLRQGDSEKLF
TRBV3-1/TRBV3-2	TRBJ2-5	ASSQRGEQTQY
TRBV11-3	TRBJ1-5	ASSLVLGQGASHQPQH
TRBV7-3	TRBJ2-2	ASSFGGPNTGELF
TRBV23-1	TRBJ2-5	ASSQGTSGVLILFEETQY
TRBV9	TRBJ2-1	ASSTQGGPYNEQF
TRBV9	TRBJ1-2	ASSSDPGQAFEIGYT
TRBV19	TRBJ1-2	ASSRSAGNYGYT
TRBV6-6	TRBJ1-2	ASTLRTGWGYT
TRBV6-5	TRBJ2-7	ASSRGYSYEQY
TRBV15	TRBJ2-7	ATSRTGQGFYEQY
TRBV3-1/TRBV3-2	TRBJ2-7	ASSQDRNEQY
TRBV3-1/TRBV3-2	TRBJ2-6	ASSPPWGRPSSGANVLT
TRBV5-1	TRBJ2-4	ASSQGQALLAKNIQY
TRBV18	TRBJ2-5	ASSPRGEGQETQY
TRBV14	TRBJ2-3	ASSQGGTQY
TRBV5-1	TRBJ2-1	ASSPGTSGHEQF
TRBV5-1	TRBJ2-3	ASSRARQGTDTQY
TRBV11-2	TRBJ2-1	ASSFLPGQGSYNEQF
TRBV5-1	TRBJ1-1	ASSSYAAGNTEAF
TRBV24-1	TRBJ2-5	ATSDPTSGGGETQY
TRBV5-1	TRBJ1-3	ASSQTLFSGNTIY
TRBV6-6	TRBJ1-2	ASSYSTRAEPNGYT
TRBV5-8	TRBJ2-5	ASSVPWSRQETQY
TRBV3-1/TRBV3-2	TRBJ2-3	ASSQIGTFYTDTQY
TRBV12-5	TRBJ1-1	ASGTGQGWSENTEAF
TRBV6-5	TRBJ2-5	ASSYSIGFQETQY
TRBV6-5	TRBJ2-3	ASSRAGGTDTQY
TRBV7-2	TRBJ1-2	ASSPRTGDYGYT
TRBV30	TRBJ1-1	AWSSPTGGDTEAF
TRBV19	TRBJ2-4	ASSTLNIQY
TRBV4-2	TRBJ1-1	ASSQERRGGNTEAF
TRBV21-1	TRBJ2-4	ASSPLDRVDKNIQY
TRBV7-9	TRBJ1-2	ASSLGTVGNYGYT
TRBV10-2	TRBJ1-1	ASRAGWTEAF
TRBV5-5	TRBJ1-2	ASSLIANEPTGYT
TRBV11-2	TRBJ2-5	ASSRGLAGAQETQY
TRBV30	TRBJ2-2	AWSVYRGGELF
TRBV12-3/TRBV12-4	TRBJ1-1	ASSRTGGVEAF
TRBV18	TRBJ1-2	ASSPDRNYGYT
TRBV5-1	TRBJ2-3	ASSWESSRTDTQY
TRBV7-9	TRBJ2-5	ASSLDRGLQETQY
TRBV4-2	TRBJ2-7	ASSQGAGGPNEQY
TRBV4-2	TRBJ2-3	ASSQDWTSGTDTQY
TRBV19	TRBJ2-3	ASSIDFGSRGLADTQY
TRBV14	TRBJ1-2	ASSLIPTGDYGYT
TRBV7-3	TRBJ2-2	ASSSFSTGELF